This T cell receptor beta chain was sequenced during a study of blood T cell repertoires in COVID-19. The method was immunoSEQ multiplex PCR; TCRdb's version includes in-frame clones alone and lacks a portion of them. Among 200,000 to 250,000 clones listed, 80% to 90% were seen once. Per germline, CDR1 MRHNA and CDR2 SNTAGT. V shed 6 bases and J 3 bases; nucleotides not matched to a gene: 3. The CDR3 has 13 amino acids. Regarding this clone: The same CDR3 also results from other DNA sequences found in this sample.

The sample comprised peripheral blood. The genes are TRBV6-4 and TRBJ1-2, with 8 nucleotides matching TRBD1. The sequence derives from a woman in her fifties or sixties with active or convalescent COVID-19. The CDR3 DNA is TGTGCCAGCAGCGAGACAGGGGACTATGGCTACACCTTC. Translation gives CASSETGDYGYTF.